This TCR beta chain is from a study of T cells in Graves' hyperthyroidism and ophthalmopathy. TCR beta CDR3 sequences were amplified from RNA transcripts. TCR CDR3 regions were first amplified by RT-PCR with HTBI primers. In TCRdb, the multiplex PCR reads were re-called with MiXCR into one record per CDR3 protein. The sample holds a few hundred thousand distinct CDR3 sequences; 15% to 18% are singletons and the top ten take about a quarter. The TCR originated in a woman aged 18-29 years with Graves' hyperthyroidism that later progressed to Graves' ophthalmopathy. Sequenced input: blood.

DNA of the CDR3: TGTGCCAGCAGCCACCCCACCGGGAGTTTAAGGACCTACGAGCAGTACTTC. This gives the protein CASSHPTGSLRTYEQYF. This chain connects TRBV14 to TRBJ2-7, with D possibly TRBD2 on 6 matching bases. V lost 3 bases, J lost 2 bases, and 20 bases lay in between. The germline V gene has CDR1 SGHDN and CDR2 FVKESK. This CDR3 region has 17 residues.